This TCR beta chain was retrieved from a study of T-cell memory formation after mild COVID-19. Germline CDR1 LNHDA, CDR2 SQIVND (reference sequence). This CDR3 has 15 residues. The V and J ends lost 5 bases and 4 bases, in that order; junction bases with no gene match: 4. MiXCR, run by TCRdb on the 5' RACE reads, gives a single entry per CDR3 protein. Altogether approximately 560,000 distinct CDR3 sequences are present, around a sixth being singletons, with the ten largest covering around 7.8%. Study results and caveats: CD4+ bias marked clones expanding day 15 to 37, unlike balanced contracting clones.

This clonotype was observed many times. The antigen is not known. Material: PBMCs or a T cell subset sorted from them (not recorded which). This clonotype was sampled from an adult woman who had mild COVID-19 (a few samples of this study predate the infection). Cell type and time point are not known. The chain combines TRBV19 with TRBJ2-2, with 10 positions matching TRBD1. The CDR3 loop is CASSSGTGVTGELFF. The CDR3 bases are TGTGCCAGTAGTTCCGGGACAGGGGTCACCGGGGAGCTGTTTTTT. The entire variable domain, with the rest obtained from reference TRBV19 and TRBJ2-2, is as follows: DGGITQSPKYLFRKEGQNVTLSCEQNLNHDAMYWYRQDPGQGLRLIYYSQIVNDFQKGDIAEGYSVSREKKESFPLTVTSAQKNPTAFYLCASSSGTGVTGELFFGEGSRLTVL.